These 29 T cell receptor beta chains came from one sample sequenced in a study of shared clonotypes between healthy human individuals. Libraries were prepared by immunoSEQ multiplex PCR; TCRdb keeps only in-frame clonotypes and omits some of them. Here the sample spans 2 million to 2.5 million clones, about 92% being singletons. Naive CD8 cells comprised CD45RO-negative, CCR7-positively selected cells, excluding terminally differentiated effector memory CD45RA+ cells. The sample consisted of naive CD8+ T cells from PBMCs. Receptors were obtained from a man aged 18 to 29 in good health. Some clones in this sample may be carry-over from other donors' samples.

This clone was recorded once. The V call is TRBV5-8, the J call TRBJ1-2; TRBD1 is a possible D gene (6 bases). This CDR3 region has 16 residues. The V gene lost 4 bases and the J gene lost 7 bases, with 23 bases spanning the gap. The V gene's germline CDR1 is SGHTS and CDR2 YDEGEE. The chain's CDR3 is CASSPPREGDLGGYTF. The DNA of the CDR3 is TGTGCCAGCAGCCCCCCGCGGGAGGGGGATTTAGGTGGCTACACCTTC.

The chain employs TRBV5-1 and TRBJ2-7; TRBD1 or TRBD2 may be the D gene (5 bases each). The length of the CDR3 is 16 residues. CDR1 and CDR2 (germline): SGHRS, YFSETQ. The germline V and J ends were trimmed by 1 base and 5 bases, with 19 bases remaining between them. CDR3 nucleotides: TGCGCCAGCAGCTTGTTGCTGTATCAGGGACCGGACGAGCAGTACTTC. Translating gives CASSLLLYQGPDEQYF.

The chain uses TRBV28 and TRBJ2-3; TRBD1 matches 9 bases. The V gene's germline CDR1 is MDHEN and CDR2 SYDVKM. The CDR3 covers 16 residues. V gave up 7 bases and J gave up 4 bases; unmatched junction bases: 12. This CDR3 is CASTPSWTGEADTQYF. The CDR3 DNA sequence: TGTGCCAGCACCCCGTCCTGGACAGGGGAAGCAGATACGCAGTATTTT.

V and J are TRBV9 and TRBJ1-1, with TRBD1 identical over 7 bases. The CDR3 sequence is 15 residues long. Germline lookup yields CDR1 SGDLS and CDR2 YYNGEE. Trimming at V came to 4 bases and at J to 3 bases, leaving 9 bases not matched to a gene. As DNA, the CDR3 is TGTGCCAGCAGCCCCGGACCAGGGGGTGACACTGAAGCTTTCTTT. It is translated as CASSPGPGGDTEAFF. Full variable domain (outside the CDR3, taken from reference TRBV9 and TRBJ1-1): DSGVTQTPKHLITATGQRVTLRCSPRSGDLSVYWYQQSLDQGLQFLIQYYNGEERAKGNILERFSAQQFPDLHSELNLSSLELGDSALYFCASSPGPGGDTEAFFGQGTRLTVV.

The rearrangement links TRBV28 to TRBJ1-1; a possible D gene is TRBD1 (5 bases). The germline V gene encodes CDR1 MDHEN and CDR2 SYDVKM. The germline V and J ends were trimmed by 2 bases and 4 bases, with 14 bases remaining between them. The CDR3 spans 15 residues. The CDR3 here is CASSLGFRGSTEAFF. CDR3 nucleotide sequence: TGTGCCAGCAGTTTAGGGTTTAGGGGAAGCACTGAAGCTTTCTTT.

The rearrangement joins TRBV5-6 to TRBJ1-3; D might be TRBD1 (5 bases). Trimming removed 6 bases at V and 0 bases at J, with 16 bases between. This CDR3 is 16 amino acids long. Germline V lookup: CDR1 SGHDT, CDR2 YYEEEE. The CDR3 reads CASTKGPRISGNTIYF. In DNA form, the CDR3 reads TGTGCCAGCACCAAGGGGCCACGGATCTCTGGAAACACCATATATTTT.

The J gene is TRBJ2-7, the V gene TRBV7-9; 7 bases line up with TRBD2. Germline V gene data show CDR1 as SEHNR and CDR2 as FQNEAQ (reference sequence). CDR3 length equals 16 residues. Losses at the gene ends were 5 bases for V and 3 bases for J; bases not matched to a gene: 13. The CDR3 protein is CASSPPGLGGIYEQYF. The CDR3 region has the DNA TGTGCCAGCAGCCCCCCTGGCTTGGGGGGGATCTACGAGCAGTACTTC.

The V gene is TRBV4-1, the J gene TRBJ2-4, with D possibly TRBD2 on 6 matching bases. The germline gives CDR1 MGHRA, CDR2 YSYEKL. With 2 bases removed from V and 7 bases from J, the gap between germline ends came to 21 bases. CDR3 length: 17 amino acids. The CDR3 protein is CASSQPTGGGRTNIQYF. CDR3 coding DNA: TGCGCCAGCAGCCAACCCACCGGAGGAGGGAGAACGAACATTCAGTACTTC.

The chain employs TRBV27 and TRBJ1-2, with TRBD1 as a possible D gene (5 bases). Trimming removed 0 bases at V and 5 bases at J, with 10 bases between. The CDR3 is 14 amino acids. CDR1 is MNHEY and CDR2 is SMNVEV in the germline V gene (reference sequence). The CDR3 protein is CASSLSYDSYGYTF. The CDR3 coding sequence is TGTGCCAGCAGTTTATCTTACGACAGTTATGGCTACACCTTC.

The chain carries TRBV4-3 and TRBJ1-1; 12 bases map to TRBD1. The V gene end was trimmed by 4 bases and the J gene end by 0 bases; junction bases not matched to a gene: 6. CDR1 and CDR2 (germline): LGHNA, YSLEER. This CDR3 is built from 17 residues. The CDR3 reads CASSRGTGGVVNTEAFF. CDR3 nucleotide sequence: TGCGCCAGCAGCCGAGGGACAGGGGGCGTCGTGAACACTGAAGCTTTCTTT.

The rearrangement joins TRBV4-3 to TRBJ2-7; 11 bases agree with TRBD2. The CDR3 has 15 amino acids. The junction had 4 bases not matched to a gene; V was cut back by 4 bases and J by 2 bases. Germline CDR1 and CDR2: LGHNA and YSLEER. CDR3 sequence: CASSPTSGAPYEQYF. CDR3 DNA: TGCGCCAGCAGCCCGACTAGCGGGGCCCCCTACGAGCAGTACTTC.

The chain uses TRBV28 and TRBJ2-5; 9 nucleotides align to TRBD1. The end of the DNA fits TRBJ2-7 better, so the J call may be wrong. CDR1 MDHEN and CDR2 SYDVKM come from the germline V gene. This CDR3 spans 15 amino acids. The CDR3 protein is CASRIGTGSGYEQYF. In DNA, the CDR3 is TGTGCCAGCAGAATAGGGACAGGGTCCGGCTACGAGCAGTACTTC.

The chain links TRBV19 to TRBJ2-5, with D tentatively TRBD1 (7 bases). Germline values: CDR1 LNHDA, CDR2 SQIVND (reference sequence). CDR3 length: 16 residues. The V and J ends lost 5 bases and 4 bases respectively, with 20 bases between them. CDR3 residues: CASSRGFRQGGETQYF. CDR3 nucleotide sequence: TGTGCCAGTAGTCGGGGGTTCCGACAGGGCGGAGAGACCCAGTACTTC.

J is TRBJ1-1 and V is TRBV28; TRBD1 matches at 8 bases. Germline CDR1 MDHEN, CDR2 SYDVKM. The CDR3 length is 14 residues. J lost 3 bases, V lost 6 bases, and 6 bases had no gene match. The CDR3 bases are TGTGCCAGCAGGGCGGACAGGGTGGACACTGAAGCTTTCTTT. Its protein is CASRADRVDTEAFF. Supplemented by reference TRBV28 and TRBJ1-1, the full variable domain reads DVKVTQSSRYLVKRTGEKVFLECVQDMDHENMFWYRQDPGLGLRLIYFSYDVKMKEKGDIPEGYSVSREKKERFSLILESASTNQTSMYLCASRADRVDTEAFFGQGTRLTVV.

The chain carries TRBV13 and TRBJ2-7; D perhaps matches TRBD2 (7 bases). Germline CDR1 and CDR2: PRHDT and FYEKMQ (reference sequence). Trimming shortened V by 2 bases and J by 5 bases, and 16 bases separated the two germline ends. The CDR3 is 15 amino acids. The CDR3 spells CASSLRGAPFHEQYF. The CDR3 DNA follows: TGTGCCAGCAGCTTACGGGGGGCCCCTTTCCACGAGCAGTACTTC.

The gene calls are TRBV14 and TRBJ2-1; 10 bases agree with TRBD2. CDR3 size: 16 residues. V lost 4 bases to trimming and J lost 7 bases; unmatched junction nucleotides: 10. Germline CDR1 reads SGHDN; CDR2 reads FVKESK. CDR3 nucleotide sequence: TGTGCCAGCAGCCTTTCTTGGCTAGCGGGAGTAAATGAGCAGTTCTTC. Residues: CASSLSWLAGVNEQFF. Full variable domain (outside the CDR3, taken from reference TRBV14 and TRBJ2-1): EAGVTQFPSHSVIEKGQTVTLRCDPISGHDNLYWYRRVMGKEIKFLLHFVKESKQDESGMPNNRFLAERTGGTYSTLKVQPAELEDSGVYFCASSLSWLAGVNEQFFGPGTRLTVL.

The chain links TRBV7-9 to TRBJ1-3, with D uncertain. The CDR3 runs 18 residues. Deletions cut 5 bases from V and 6 bases from J, with 26 bases between. The germline V gene encodes CDR1 SEHNR and CDR2 FQNEAQ (reference sequence). This CDR3 reads CASSPPTRTPSWENTIYF. The CDR3 DNA follows: TGTGCCAGCAGCCCCCCTACTAGGACTCCCTCGTGGGAAAACACCATATATTTT.

The V and J genes are TRBV27 and TRBJ1-5; no reliable D call. The CDR3 has 15 residues. V lost 6 bases and J lost 0, with 12 bases in between. The germline V gene encodes CDR1 MNHEY and CDR2 SMNVEV (reference sequence). CDR3 loop: CASRKGPNSNQPQHF. CDR3 sequence (DNA): TGTGCCAGCAGAAAGGGTCCTAATAGCAATCAGCCCCAGCATTTT.

The chain employs TRBV28 and TRBJ2-7; D possibly corresponds to TRBD2 (7 bases). The V end lost 2 bases, the J end lost 6 bases, and 14 bases lay between the germline ends. The CDR3 contains 14 residues. In germline, CDR1 is MDHEN, CDR2 SYDVKM. DNA of the CDR3: TGTGCCAGCAGTTTACGGTCGGGGGGCCTCGAGCAGTACTTC. Residues: CASSLRSGGLEQYF.

The J gene is TRBJ2-3, the V gene TRBV11-2; 9 bases fit TRBD1. The germline CDR1 and CDR2 sequences are SGHAT and FQNNGV. J was trimmed by 5 bases and V by 1 base; bases with no gene match: 7. The CDR3 has 16 amino acids. CDR3 coding DNA: TGTGCCAGCAGCTTAGGTGGTAGGACAGGGGTAGATACGCAGTATTTT. It encodes CASSLGGRTGVDTQYF.

The chain recombines TRBV9 with TRBJ2-7; 9 nucleotides align to TRBD1. V dropped 3 bases and J dropped 1; count of bases not matched to a gene: 5. The CDR3 is 15 amino acids. Germline V CDR1 and CDR2: SGDLS, YYNGEE. The CDR3, as DNA: TGTGCCAGCAGCGGGGGACAGGGACAATCCTACGAGCAGTACTTC. Encoded protein: CASSGGQGQSYEQYF.

The rearrangement links TRBV28 to TRBJ1-1; TRBD1 is a possible D gene (5 bases). This CDR3 is built from 14 residues. V was cut by 3 bases and J by 9 bases, with 17 bases left in between. Germline V lookup: CDR1 MDHEN, CDR2 SYDVKM. CDR3 sequence reads: CASSFGIGTLQAFF. CDR3 DNA sequence: TGTGCCAGCAGTTTTGGAATCGGGACTCTACAAGCTTTCTTT.

As to this clone: The same CDR3 also results from other DNA sequences found in this sample. V is TRBV27 and J is TRBJ1-1; D is unresolved. Trimming stripped 3 bases from V and 3 bases from J, with 8 bases between. This CDR3 is built from 13 residues. In germline, CDR1 is MNHEY, CDR2 SMNVEV (reference sequence). The DNA of the CDR3 is TGTGCCAGCAGTTTTGGGGTTTACACTGAAGCTTTCTTT. It specifies CASSFGVYTEAFF.

The chain couples TRBV20-1 to TRBJ1-2, with D uncertain. V gave up 8 bases and J gave up 5 bases, with 9 bases separating them. The CDR3 has 10 amino acids. Germline CDR1 is DFQATT and CDR2 is SNEGSKA (reference sequence). The CDR3 DNA reads TGCAGTCCTGAGGTTTATGGCTACACCTTC. It specifies CSPEVYGYTF.

V is TRBV28 and J is TRBJ2-5; TRBD1 agrees at 9 bases. Trimming cost V 4 bases and J 2 bases; bases outside gene matches: 5. This CDR3 region has 15 residues. Per germline, CDR1 MDHEN and CDR2 SYDVKM. CDR3 residues: CASSSGQGMQETQYF. CDR3 DNA sequence: TGTGCCAGCAGTTCCGGACAGGGGATGCAAGAGACCCAGTACTTC.

This chain uses TRBV5-4 with TRBJ2-3; 8 bases are a match to TRBD2. Germline CDR1 is SGHNT and CDR2 is YYREEE (reference sequence). The CDR3 covers 16 residues. V trimming: 4 bases; J trimming: 0 bases; junction bases outside the gene matches: 7. For the CDR3, the DNA is TGTGCCAGCAGCCCCCGGGAGGGGAGTAGCACAGATACGCAGTATTTT. Residues: CASSPREGSSTDTQYF.

J is TRBJ2-7 and V is TRBV28, with 8 bases identical to TRBD1. Germline V gene sequence: CDR1 MDHEN, CDR2 SYDVKM. The ends lost 5 bases at V and 2 bases at J; junction bases unmatched: 5. The CDR3 consists of 14 residues. This CDR3 reads CASSGTGSTYEQYF. CDR3 in DNA: TGTGCCAGCAGTGGGACAGGAAGCACCTACGAGCAGTACTTC.

The chain links TRBV9 to TRBJ2-1, with D perhaps TRBD2 (6 bases). Trimming left V 6 bases short and J 0 bases short, with 13 bases between. Per germline, CDR1 SGDLS and CDR2 YYNGEE. This CDR3 contains 15 residues. The CDR3 nucleotides are TGTGCCAGCACGATAGCGGAGAGCTCCTACAATGAGCAGTTCTTC. This sequence encodes CASTIAESSYNEQFF.

The gene calls are TRBV27 and TRBJ2-7; TRBD2 agrees at 8 bases. The CDR3 spans 16 residues. V shed 6 bases and J 4 bases; nucleotides not matched to a gene: 14. Germline loops: CDR1 MNHEY, CDR2 SMNVEV (reference sequence). The CDR3 loop reads CASSAGEAGVRYEQYF. CDR3 in DNA: TGTGCCAGCAGCGCCGGCGAAGCGGGAGTAAGGTACGAGCAGTACTTC.